These 32 T cell receptor beta chains share one sample of origin, sequenced in a study of T cell changes during pregnancy in multiple sclerosis. Produced via immunoSEQ multiplex PCR; TCRdb's table is partial and in-frame only. The repertoire holds 40,000 to 50,000 clones, 90% to 95% seen once, with 6.5% to 9.5% in the top ten. The specimen was CD8+ T cells from peripheral blood mononuclear cells, collected in the third trimester of pregnancy. Every receptor here comes from a female donor with multiple sclerosis, enrolled in a pregnancy study.

This rearrangement joins TRBV28 to TRBJ2-1, with D unclear. This CDR3 contains 13 residues. Germline V gene lookup returns CDR1 MDHEN and CDR2 SYDVKM. Trimming cost V 5 bases and J 6 bases, with 11 bases left between them. The DNA of the CDR3 is TGTGCCAGCAGTATCGGAGCTGGCAATGAGCAGTTCTTC. Encoded protein: CASSIGAGNEQFF.

This clone turned up a few times. V and J are TRBV7-6 and TRBJ2-7, with D tentatively TRBD1 (5 bases). V was pared by 6 bases and J by 1 base, with 7 bases between. This CDR3 is built from 12 residues. CDR1 is SGHVS, CDR2 FNYEAQ, per germline. This chain's CDR3 is CASRGVSYEQYF. CDR3 DNA sequence: TGTGCCAGCAGAGGGGTATCCTACGAGCAGTACTTC.

The V gene is TRBV2, the J gene TRBJ2-7, with 10 bases fitting TRBD2. V shed 10 bases, J shed 6 bases, and the junction held 6 bases outside the gene matches. There are 12 residues in the CDR3. Germline assignment: CDR1 SNHLY and CDR2 FYNNEI. This CDR3 reads CATSGTSVEQYF. For the CDR3, the DNA is TGTGCCACCTCCGGGACTAGCGTCGAGCAGTACTTC.

This clone has only one observation. V and J are TRBV5-1 and TRBJ2-3; the match to TRBD2 covers 8 bases. CDR1 and CDR2 (germline): SGHRS, YFSETQ. V trimming: 6 bases; J trimming: 1 base; junction bases outside the gene matches: 13. This CDR3 spans 17 amino acids. The CDR3 region is CASTSPVAGPRTDTQYF. CDR3 nucleotides: TGCGCCAGCACCAGTCCGGTAGCGGGACCCCGCACAGATACGCAGTATTTT.

The V and J genes are TRBV18 and TRBJ2-1, with 8 bases identical to TRBD2. The CDR3 loop spans 16 amino acids. J lost 4 bases, V lost 8 bases, and 13 bases had no gene match. CDR1 and CDR2 from the germline V gene are KGHSH and LQKENI. The CDR3 DNA is TGTGCCAGCCCCAACTCAAGCGGGAGTCGGTACAATGAGCAGTTCTTC. Protein: CASPNSSGSRYNEQFF.

The J gene is TRBJ2-1, the V gene TRBV27, with D hard to call. In germline, CDR1 is MNHEY, CDR2 SMNVEV (reference sequence). The V gene lost 8 bases and the J gene lost 7 bases, with 12 bases spanning the gap. The CDR3 consists of 12 residues. CDR3 residues: CASYQADNEQFF. The CDR3 nucleotides read TGTGCCAGCTATCAGGCCGATAATGAGCAGTTCTTC.

The chain uses TRBV23-1 and TRBJ2-2; 7 positions match TRBD1. TRBV23-1 is treated as an ORF (open reading frame) with a function not yet certain. The CDR3 runs to 16 residues. Trimming cost V 4 bases and J 2 bases; bases outside gene matches: 7. The CDR3 here is CASSLPTGNNTGELFF. CDR3 nucleotide sequence: TGCGCCAGCAGTCTGCCGACAGGGAACAACACCGGGGAGCTGTTTTTT.

The rearrangement links TRBV28 to TRBJ2-4, with a weak D call TRBD1 (6 bases). The CDR3 spans 14 residues. Germline V lookup: CDR1 MDHEN, CDR2 SYDVKM. V was trimmed by 6 bases and J by 6 bases, leaving 15 bases between them. CDR3 bases: TGTGCCAGCAGAGGGGGTCTTCCGAGAAACATTCAGTACTTC. It specifies CASRGGLPRNIQYF. Filled out from reference TRBV28 and TRBJ2-4, the complete variable domain reads DVKVTQSSRYLVKRTGEKVFLECVQDMDHENMFWYRQDPGLGLRLIYFSYDVKMKEKGDIPEGYSVSREKKERFSLILESASTNQTSMYLCASRGGLPRNIQYFGAGTRLSVL.

This clone showed up just once. The V call is TRBV4-1, the J call TRBJ2-1, with 8 bases lining up with TRBD2. Per the germline V gene, CDR1 is MGHRA and CDR2 is YSYEKL. Germline trimming cut 3 bases from V and 4 bases from J; bases unmatched to any gene: 11. The CDR3 totals 17 residues. In DNA form, the CDR3 reads TGCGCCAGCAGCCAGTTAGGGGTGGCGGGAGGTTACAATGAGCAGTTCTTC. This translates into CASSQLGVAGGYNEQFF.

DNA for the CDR3: TGTGCCAGTAGTATAGAGGGGAGAAGGGCGTACGAGCAGTACTTC. This codes for CASSIEGRRAYEQYF. The chain joins TRBV19 to TRBJ2-7; tentatively, D is TRBD2 (5 bases). This CDR3 is built from 15 residues. Germline CDR1 and CDR2: LNHDA and SQIVND (reference sequence). Trimming took off 0 bases at V and 4 bases at J, with 13 bases between the two ends.

The V gene is TRBV27, the J gene TRBJ1-5; TRBD1 is a possible D gene (5 bases). The germline gives CDR1 MNHEY, CDR2 SMNVEV (reference sequence). V lost 2 bases and J 2 bases, leaving 7 bases between the germline ends. The CDR3 sequence is 14 residues long. The CDR3 spells CASSLLGRNQPQHF. In nucleotides, the CDR3 is TGTGCCAGCAGTTTACTGGGGCGCAATCAGCCCCAGCATTTT.

The rearrangement uses TRBV7-9 and TRBJ1-1, with 9 bases identical to TRBD1. The length of the CDR3 is 15 residues. V was clipped by 5 bases and J by 6 bases; unmatched bases: 10. The germline CDR1 and CDR2 sequences are SEHNR and FQNEAQ (reference sequence). The CDR3 sequence is CASSLYTGGDPEAFF. CDR3 DNA: TGTGCCAGCAGCCTCTACACAGGGGGCGACCCTGAAGCTTTCTTT.

This clone was seen a single time. The chain joins TRBV6-5 to TRBJ1-5, with 8 bases identical to TRBD1. The trim removed 6 bases at V and 4 bases at J, leaving 8 bases unmatched. The CDR3 totals 15 residues. CDR1 and CDR2 (germline): MNHEY, SVGAGI. The CDR3 spells CASSPVYRGNQPQHF. CDR3 sequence (DNA): TGTGCCAGCAGCCCCGTCTACAGGGGGAATCAGCCCCAGCATTTT.

J is TRBJ2-1 and V is TRBV27; a weak D match, TRBD2 (5 bases). Germline V gene sequence: CDR1 MNHEY, CDR2 SMNVEV (reference sequence). The CDR3 sequence is 13 residues long. With 2 bases removed from V and 9 bases from J, the gap between germline ends came to 11 bases. The CDR3 spells CASSLHRGGEQFF. CDR3 DNA: TGTGCCAGCAGTTTACATCGGGGTGGTGAGCAGTTCTTC.

This chain links TRBV28 with TRBJ2-7; possible D gene TRBD1, 5 bases. V lost 2 bases, J lost 4 bases, and 6 bases lay in between. The germline CDR1 and CDR2 sequences are MDHEN and SYDVKM. There are 12 residues in the CDR3. This CDR3 reads CASSLPGYEQYF. The CDR3 DNA reads TGTGCCAGCAGTTTACCAGGGTACGAGCAGTACTTC.

The genes are TRBV30 and TRBJ1-2, with D maybe TRBD1 (6 bases). Trimming removed 4 bases at V and 8 bases at J, with 20 bases between. Germline CDR1 reads GTSNPN; CDR2 reads SVGIG (reference sequence). This CDR3 is built from 14 residues. Written as DNA, the CDR3 is TGTGCCTGGATACACCGGGGGGCGTTCGGGGGCTACACCTTC. Amino acids: CAWIHRGAFGGYTF.

V is TRBV27 and J is TRBJ1-1, with 7 bases fitting TRBD1. The length of the CDR3 is 13 residues. V lost 6 bases and J lost 2; bases outside the gene matches: 3. Germline values: CDR1 MNHEY, CDR2 SMNVEV (reference sequence). This chain's CDR3 is CASSWTGNTEAFF. The CDR3, as DNA: TGTGCCAGCAGCTGGACAGGAAACACTGAAGCTTTCTTT.

The rearrangement links TRBV4-1 to TRBJ2-7; the D gene is possibly TRBD1 (6 bases). Trimming removed 1 base from V and 3 bases from J, with 16 bases in between. The germline gives CDR1 MGHRA, CDR2 YSYEKL. CDR3 length: 16 residues. The CDR3 sequence: CASSQGDMGGYYEQYF. Here the CDR3 DNA reads TGCGCCAGCAGCCAAGGGGACATGGGTGGATACTACGAGCAGTACTTC.

This clone came up once. The V gene is TRBV29-1, the J gene TRBJ2-1, with 11 bases matching TRBD1. The CDR3 length is 20 residues. Germline V gene sequence: CDR1 SQVTM, CDR2 ANQGSEA. Trimming removed 1 base from V and 1 base from J; junction bases left unmatched: 15. CDR3: CSVEAGWGQGVIGSYNEQFF. DNA for the CDR3: TGCAGCGTTGAAGCTGGGTGGGGACAGGGGGTTATCGGGTCCTACAATGAGCAGTTCTTC.

The rearrangement links TRBV25-1 to TRBJ2-7, with 7 positions matching TRBD2. The CDR3 length is 15 residues. Germline assignment: CDR1 MGHDK and CDR2 SYGVNS. The V gene end was trimmed by 3 bases and the J gene end by 0 bases; junction bases not matched to a gene: 5. The CDR3 here is CASSDTPSGSYEQYF. Here the CDR3 DNA reads TGTGCCAGCAGTGATACCCCTAGCGGCTCCTACGAGCAGTACTTC.

V and J are TRBV7-8 and TRBJ2-3; TRBD2 aligns across 7 bases. Germline CDR1 reads SGHVS; CDR2 reads FQNEAQ. This CDR3 has 15 amino acids. J lost 6 bases, V lost 5 bases, and 11 bases had no gene match. The CDR3 loop reads CASSPRDYPLDTQYF. In DNA form, the CDR3 reads TGTGCCAGCAGCCCCCGGGACTATCCTCTGGATACGCAGTATTTT.

The genes are TRBV28 and TRBJ1-2; D is undetermined. Germline CDR1 and CDR2: MDHEN and SYDVKM. The CDR3 spans 14 residues. V was trimmed by 6 bases and J by 5 bases, leaving 16 bases between them. The CDR3 loop reads CASSFRRERYGYTF. In DNA form, the CDR3 reads TGTGCCAGCAGCTTTCGGCGGGAGAGATATGGCTACACCTTC.

CDR3 region: CASSLQGRSNFYEQYF. The CDR3 nucleotides are TGCGCCAGCAGTCTCCAGGGTAGGAGTAATTTCTACGAGCAGTACTTC. The chain carries TRBV23-1 and TRBJ2-7, with D possibly TRBD1 on 5 matching bases. TRBV23-1 is noted as an ORF with a role that remains uncertain. V shed 4 bases and J shed 3 bases, with 19 bases lying between them. The CDR3 is 16 residues long.

The chain is built from TRBV4-1 and TRBJ1-1; 8 bases agree with TRBD1. CDR1 and CDR2 from the germline V gene are MGHRA and YSYEKL. CDR3 length equals 15 residues. The ends lost 4 bases at V and 1 base at J; junction bases unmatched: 5. The CDR3 nucleotides are TGCGCCAGCAGCCTCAAGGACAGGGCGAACACTGAAGCTTTCTTT. This sequence encodes CASSLKDRANTEAFF.

V gene TRBV6-6 combines with J gene TRBJ1-3; D remains unclear. This CDR3 comprises 16 residues. Germline CDR1 and CDR2: MNHNY and SVGAGI (reference sequence). V was pared by 6 bases and J by 0 bases, with 15 bases between. In DNA form, the CDR3 reads TGTGCCAGCAGCCTTCCCCCCGGTTTCTCTGGAAACACCATATATTTT. Translation gives CASSLPPGFSGNTIYF.

As DNA, the CDR3 is TGTGCCAGCTCACCAGCCGGACAGAGCTACGAGCAGTACTTC. This sequence encodes CASSPAGQSYEQYF. The chain employs TRBV18 and TRBJ2-7, with D tentatively TRBD1 (6 bases). Germline V lookup: CDR1 KGHSH, CDR2 LQKENI. Trimming removed 2 bases from V and 3 bases from J, with 11 bases in between. The CDR3 sequence is 14 residues long.

The chain employs TRBV9 and TRBJ2-3; 14 nucleotides line up with TRBD2. The CDR3 runs to 15 residues. The ends lost 3 bases at V and 5 bases at J; junction bases unmatched: 2. Germline CDR1 SGDLS, CDR2 YYNGEE. The CDR3 DNA follows: TGTGCCAGCAGCGGTGGGACTAGCGGGAGAGATACGCAGTATTTT. Amino acid sequence: CASSGGTSGRDTQYF.

In its sample, this clone was seen once. V usage is TRBV25-1 and J usage is TRBJ2-1; D might be TRBD1 (5 bases). Germline-derived CDR1 and CDR2 are MGHDK and SYGVNS. This CDR3 comprises 12 residues. The V end was cut by 8 bases, the J end by 11 bases, with 16 bases between. The CDR3 region has the DNA TGTGCCAGCGGACCGACAGCGTCCAAGCAGTTCTTC. Translating gives CASGPTASKQFF.

V and J are TRBV21-1 and TRBJ1-3; the D call of TRBD1 is as the table states it, not checked on the DNA. TRBV21-1 is an annotated pseudogene. The CDR3 is 16 amino acids. The CDR3 sequence is CASSGGGIRSGNTIYF. In DNA, the CDR3 is TGTGCCAGCAGCGGTGGGGGCATACGTTCTGGAAACACCATATATTTT.

The CDR3 reads CASSLRINGEQFF. Here the CDR3 DNA reads TGCGCCAGCAGCTTGCGGATAAATGGGGAGCAGTTCTTC. The chain uses TRBV4-1 and TRBJ2-1; no clear D. V was pared by 5 bases and J by 10 bases, with 15 bases between. Germline CDR1 reads MGHRA; CDR2 reads YSYEKL. This CDR3 spans 13 amino acids.

The DNA of the CDR3 is TGTGCCAGCAGCCACCAACAGGGACGATTAACGGAGACCCAGTACTTC. Encoded protein: CASSHQQGRLTETQYF. V is TRBV7-8 and J is TRBJ2-5; perhaps TRBD1 as D (6 bases). This CDR3 contains 16 residues. V gave up 5 bases and J gave up 5 bases, with 21 bases separating them. Germline values: CDR1 SGHVS, CDR2 FQNEAQ.

CDR3 in DNA: TGTGCCAGCAGCCAGGGCTGGACAGGTCGGGAAAAACTGTTTTTT. Protein product: CASSQGWTGREKLFF. The V gene is TRBV6-6, the J gene TRBJ1-4; 7 nucleotides agree with TRBD1. Looked up from germline, CDR1 is MNHNY and CDR2 is SVGAGI (reference sequence). The CDR3 totals 15 residues. Losses at the gene ends were 6 bases for V and 8 bases for J; bases not matched to a gene: 12.